One T cell receptor (beta chain) is described in this entry. The antigen is unknown. TCRdb's table, derived via immunoSEQ multiplex PCR, lists solely in-frame clones and lacks some. The repertoire holds 150,000 to 200,000 clones, with approximately 86% as singletons. This specimen belongs to a study of cytomegalovirus exposure and HLA in healthy donors. The study's findings and limits: Most TCR sequences were seen very rarely across donors, but some public TCRs occurred in many.

Germline lookup yields CDR1 MNHEY and CDR2 SVGAGI. V trimming: 5 bases; J trimming: 4 bases; junction bases outside the gene matches: 5. The CDR3 extends over 14 amino acids. The chain links TRBV6-5 to TRBJ2-1; 7 nucleotides line up with TRBD1. The clonotype was recovered from a man aged 30 to 45 in good health and CMV-seropositive. The sequencing sample was made of PBMCs. The CDR3 protein is CASSRRDSYNEQFF. For the CDR3, the DNA is TGTGCCAGCAGTCGACGGGACAGTTACAATGAGCAGTTCTTC.